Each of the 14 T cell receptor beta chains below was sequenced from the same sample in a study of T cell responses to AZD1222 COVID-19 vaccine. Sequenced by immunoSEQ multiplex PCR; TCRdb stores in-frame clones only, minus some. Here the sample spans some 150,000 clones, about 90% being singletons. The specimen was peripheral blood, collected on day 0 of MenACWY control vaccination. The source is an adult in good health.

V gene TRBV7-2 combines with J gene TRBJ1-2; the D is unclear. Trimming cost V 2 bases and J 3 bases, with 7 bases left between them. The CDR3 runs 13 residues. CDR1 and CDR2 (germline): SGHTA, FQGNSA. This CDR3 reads CASSLSQYYGYTF. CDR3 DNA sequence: TGTGCCAGCAGCTTATCACAGTACTATGGCTACACCTTC.

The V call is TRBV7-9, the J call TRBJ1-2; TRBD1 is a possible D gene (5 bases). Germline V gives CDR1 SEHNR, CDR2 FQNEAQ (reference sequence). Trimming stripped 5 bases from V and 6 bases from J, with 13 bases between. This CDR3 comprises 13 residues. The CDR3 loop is CASSPAGSNGYTF. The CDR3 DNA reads TGTGCCAGCAGCCCCGCAGGGTCAAATGGCTACACCTTC.

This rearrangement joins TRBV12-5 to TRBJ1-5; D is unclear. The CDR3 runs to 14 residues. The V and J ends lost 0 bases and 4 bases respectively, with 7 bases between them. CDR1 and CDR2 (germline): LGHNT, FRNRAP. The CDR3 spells CASGLVPGNQPQHF. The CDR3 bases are TGTGCTAGTGGTTTGGTCCCGGGAAATCAGCCCCAGCATTTT.

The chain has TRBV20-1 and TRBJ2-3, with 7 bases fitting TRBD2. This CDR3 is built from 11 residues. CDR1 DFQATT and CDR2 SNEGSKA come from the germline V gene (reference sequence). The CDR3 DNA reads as TGCAGGGGAGCTAGCGGAGATACGCAGTATTTT. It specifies CRGASGDTQYF.

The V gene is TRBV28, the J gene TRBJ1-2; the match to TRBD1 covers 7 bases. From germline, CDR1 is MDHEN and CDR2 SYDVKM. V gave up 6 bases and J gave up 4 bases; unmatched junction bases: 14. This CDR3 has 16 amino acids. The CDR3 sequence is CASSRPQTGQGYGYTF. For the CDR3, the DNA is TGTGCCAGCAGCCGACCCCAGACAGGGCAAGGCTATGGCTACACCTTC.

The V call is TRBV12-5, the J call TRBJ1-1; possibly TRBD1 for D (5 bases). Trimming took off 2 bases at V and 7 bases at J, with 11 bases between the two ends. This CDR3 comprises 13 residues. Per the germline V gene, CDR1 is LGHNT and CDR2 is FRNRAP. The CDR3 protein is CASGLPLQDEAFF. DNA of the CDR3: TGTGCTAGTGGTTTGCCACTACAGGATGAAGCTTTCTTT.

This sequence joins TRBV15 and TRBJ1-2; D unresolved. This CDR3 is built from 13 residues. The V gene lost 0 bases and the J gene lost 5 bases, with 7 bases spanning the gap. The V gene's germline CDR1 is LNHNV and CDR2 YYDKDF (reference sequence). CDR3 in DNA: TGTGCCACCAGCAGAGAGAGTTCATATGGCTACACCTTC. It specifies CATSRESSYGYTF. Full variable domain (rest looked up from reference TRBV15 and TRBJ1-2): DAMVIQNPRYQVTQFGKPVTLSCSQTLNHNVMYWYQQKSSQAPKLLFHYYDKDFNNEADTPDNFQSRRPNTSFCFLDIRSPGLGDTAMYLCATSRESSYGYTFGSGTRLTVV.

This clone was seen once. The DNA for the CDR3 is TGTGCCAGCAGTTTACAGACTACCTACGAGCAGTACTTC. As protein: CASSLQTTYEQYF. The rearrangement links TRBV6-2 or TRBV6-3 to TRBJ2-7; maybe TRBD2 (5 bases). The V end was cut by 4 bases, the J end by 2 bases, with 9 bases between. The CDR3 loop spans 13 amino acids. Germline lookup yields CDR1 MNHEY and CDR2 SVGEGT.

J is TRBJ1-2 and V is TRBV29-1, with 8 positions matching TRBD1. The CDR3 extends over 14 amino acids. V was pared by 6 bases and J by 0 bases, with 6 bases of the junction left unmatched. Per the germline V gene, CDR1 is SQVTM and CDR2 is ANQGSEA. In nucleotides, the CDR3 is TGCAGCGTGTCCCACAGGGGGGCTAACTATGGCTACACCTTC. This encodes CSVSHRGANYGYTF.

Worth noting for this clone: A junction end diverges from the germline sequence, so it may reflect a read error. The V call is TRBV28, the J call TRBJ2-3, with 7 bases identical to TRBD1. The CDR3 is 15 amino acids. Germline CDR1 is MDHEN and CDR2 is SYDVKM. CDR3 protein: CASSSRKGAIDTQYF. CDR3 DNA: TGTGCCAGTAGTTCCCGCAAGGGGGCGATAGATACGCAGTATTTT.

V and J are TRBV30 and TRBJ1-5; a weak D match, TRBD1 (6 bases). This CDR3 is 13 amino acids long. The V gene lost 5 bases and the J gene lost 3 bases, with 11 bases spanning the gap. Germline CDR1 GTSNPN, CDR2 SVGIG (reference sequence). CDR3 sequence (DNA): TGTGCCTGGGGGACAACCAACAATCAGCCCCAGCATTTT. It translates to CAWGTTNNQPQHF.

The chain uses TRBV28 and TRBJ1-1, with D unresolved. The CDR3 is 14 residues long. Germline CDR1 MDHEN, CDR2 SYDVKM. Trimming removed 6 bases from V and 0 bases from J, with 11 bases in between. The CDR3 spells CASSLTQVNTEAFF. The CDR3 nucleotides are TGTGCCAGCAGCCTTACTCAGGTGAACACTGAAGCTTTCTTT.

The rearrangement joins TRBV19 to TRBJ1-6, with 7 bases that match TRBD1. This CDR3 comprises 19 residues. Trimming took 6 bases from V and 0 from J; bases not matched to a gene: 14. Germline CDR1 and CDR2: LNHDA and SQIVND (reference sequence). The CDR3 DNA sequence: TGTGCCAGTAGAACCACCGGGACAGCGCTGAGCTCCTATAATTCACCCCTCCACTTT. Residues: CASRTTGTALSSYNSPLHF.

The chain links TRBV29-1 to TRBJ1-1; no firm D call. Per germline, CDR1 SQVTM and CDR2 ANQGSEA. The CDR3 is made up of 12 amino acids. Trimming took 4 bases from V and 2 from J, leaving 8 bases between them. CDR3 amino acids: CSVALLNTEAFF. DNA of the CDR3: TGCAGCGTTGCGCTTCTTAACACTGAAGCTTTCTTT.